Each of the 27 T cell receptor beta chains below was sequenced from the same sample in a study of cytomegalovirus exposure and HLA in healthy donors. Use of 60 Vbeta and 13 Jbeta primers characterized the PCR. Clones were sequenced by immunoSEQ multiplex PCR, and TCRdb holds only the in-frame ones, with some missing. The sample has some 150,000 clones; over 70% are singletons. Sequencing was performed on PBMCs. These receptors were taken from a middle-aged woman in good health and CMV-seropositive.

The gene calls are TRBV28 and TRBJ2-2; TRBD2 matches 10 bases. The CDR3 sequence is 17 residues long. Per the germline V gene, CDR1 is MDHEN and CDR2 is SYDVKM. Losses at the gene ends were 8 bases for V and 1 base for J; bases not matched to a gene: 10. The CDR3: CASRHKGLAENTGELFF. The CDR3 nucleotides read TGTGCCAGCCGACACAAAGGACTAGCGGAGAACACCGGGGAGCTGTTTTTT. Full variable domain (outside the CDR3, taken from reference TRBV28 and TRBJ2-2): DVKVTQSSRYLVKRTGEKVFLECVQDMDHENMFWYRQDPGLGLRLIYFSYDVKMKEKGDIPEGYSVSREKKERFSLILESASTNQTSMYLCASRHKGLAENTGELFFGEGSRLTVL.

The chain uses TRBV7-4 and TRBJ2-5; weak D call: TRBD1 (6 bases). Trimming pared 4 bases from V and 4 bases from J, leaving 25 bases between. Germline V CDR1 and CDR2: SGHVT, SQSDAQ. The CDR3 covers 18 residues. CDR3 DNA: TGTGCCAGCAGCTCCCTAGCCGGAGTCCGACTCAGGGGAGAGACCCAGTACTTC. It yields the protein CASSSLAGVRLRGETQYF.

This clone occurred a few times. The chain employs TRBV6-1 and TRBJ2-1, with 11 bases that match TRBD2. This CDR3 has 14 amino acids. Per the germline V gene, CDR1 is MNHNS and CDR2 is SASEGT. Trimming removed 6 bases from V and 9 bases from J; junction bases left unmatched: 7. This CDR3 reads CASSPTSGASEQFF. Here the CDR3 DNA reads TGTGCCAGCAGCCCGACTAGCGGGGCTTCTGAGCAGTTCTTC.

The J gene is TRBJ1-6, the V gene TRBV7-9; no reliable D call. Deletions cut 5 bases from V and 7 bases from J, with 9 bases between. Germline values: CDR1 SEHNR, CDR2 FQNEAQ (reference sequence). CDR3 size: 13 residues. The CDR3 DNA sequence: TGTGCCAGCAGCCTACGCCAAAATTCACCCCTCCACTTT. Residues: CASSLRQNSPLHF.

V and J are TRBV9 and TRBJ2-7, with a tentative D call TRBD2 (6 bases). From germline, CDR1 is SGDLS and CDR2 YYNGEE. CDR3 length: 14 amino acids. V gave up 0 bases and J gave up 1 base, with 8 bases separating them. The CDR3 sequence: CASSVGGVSYEQYF. CDR3 nucleotides: TGTGCCAGCAGCGTAGGGGGGGTTTCCTACGAGCAGTACTTC.

The chain links TRBV5-4 to TRBJ1-6; D gene ambiguous. CDR1 and CDR2 (germline): SGHNT, YYREEE (reference sequence). The CDR3 spans 17 residues. With 2 bases removed from V and 0 bases from J, the gap between germline ends came to 12 bases. The CDR3 DNA reads as TGTGCCAGCAGCTTTTTGGACTCTAGCTCCTATAATTCACCCCTCCACTTT. As protein: CASSFLDSSSYNSPLHF.

The genes are TRBV5-1 and TRBJ1-4; 7 nucleotides align to TRBD1. The germline V gene has CDR1 SGHRS and CDR2 YFSETQ. J gave up 8 bases and V 2 bases, and 6 bases lay outside the gene matches. The CDR3 is 14 amino acids. CDR3 loop: CASSFKGGQEKLFF. The DNA of the CDR3 is TGCGCCAGCAGCTTTAAAGGGGGCCAGGAAAAACTGTTTTTT.

V and J are TRBV5-6 and TRBJ2-7; D not resolved. Germline V gene data show CDR1 as SGHDT and CDR2 as YYEEEE. V shed 1 base and J shed 5 bases, with 4 bases lying between them. CDR3 length equals 11 residues. The CDR3 spells CASSLLNEQYF. CDR3 DNA: TGTGCCAGCAGCTTGTTAAACGAGCAGTACTTC. Together with reference TRBV5-6 and TRBJ2-7, the CDR3 gives the full variable domain: DAGVTQSPTHLIKTRGQQVTLRCSPKSGHDTVSWYQQALGQGPQFIFQYYEEEERQRGNFPDRFSGHQFPNYSSELNVNALLLGDSALYLCASSLLNEQYFGPGTRLTVT.

The chain joins TRBV30 to TRBJ2-2, with TRBD2 identical over 7 bases. CDR3 length equals 16 residues. Per the germline V gene, CDR1 is GTSNPN and CDR2 is SVGIG (reference sequence). J was trimmed by 2 bases and V by 1 base; bases with no gene match: 7. CDR3 DNA sequence: TGTGCCTGGAGTGCGGGCGGGGGTTTCAACACCGGGGAGCTGTTTTTT. Protein product: CAWSAGGGFNTGELFF.

This clone has more than one count but fewer than ten. The chain joins TRBV14 to TRBJ2-7; D remains ambiguous. Deletions cut 3 bases from V and 2 bases from J, with 8 bases between. The CDR3 has 13 amino acids. Germline loops: CDR1 SGHDN, CDR2 FVKESK. The CDR3 DNA follows: TGTGCCAGCAGCCATTCTAGAACCTACGAGCAGTACTTC. Translating it yields CASSHSRTYEQYF. Using reference TRBV14 and TRBJ2-7 for the parts outside the CDR3, the full variable domain is EAGVTQFPSHSVIEKGQTVTLRCDPISGHDNLYWYRRVMGKEIKFLLHFVKESKQDESGMPNNRFLAERTGGTYSTLKVQPAELEDSGVYFCASSHSRTYEQYFGPGTRLTVT.

This clone was seen more than once but under ten times. Compared with germline, one end of the junction differs, possibly owing to a read error. The gene calls are TRBV7-9 and TRBJ2-7, with 7 bases fitting TRBD1. CDR1 and CDR2 (germline): SEHNR, FQNEAQ (reference sequence). The CDR3 sequence is 16 residues long. DNA of the CDR3: TGTTCCAGCAGCTCACATCGTGGGACAGAAGATTACGAGCAGTACTTC. Residues: CSSSSHRGTEDYEQYF.

The rearrangement joins TRBV7-9 to TRBJ2-1; 8 nucleotides agree with TRBD2. The CDR3 has 16 residues. J gave up 8 bases and V 5 bases, and 14 bases lay outside the gene matches. Looked up from germline, CDR1 is SEHNR and CDR2 is FQNEAQ (reference sequence). The CDR3 DNA reads as TGTGCCAGCAGCCGCCACCCGGGGGGGGGCGGCGATGAGCAGTTCTTC. The encoded protein is CASSRHPGGGGDEQFF. Drawing the rest from reference TRBV7-9 and TRBJ2-1, the complete variable domain is DTGVSQNPRHKITKRGQNVTFRCDPISEHNRLYWYRQTLGQGPEFLTYFQNEAQLEKSRLLSDRFSAERPKGSFSTLEIQRTEQGDSAMYLCASSRHPGGGGDEQFFGPGTRLTVL.

The V and J genes are TRBV7-9 and TRBJ2-2, with D maybe TRBD2 (5 bases). This CDR3 is built from 14 residues. CDR1 is SEHNR and CDR2 is FQNEAQ in the germline V gene (reference sequence). V was cut by 3 bases and J by 1 base, with 6 bases left in between. CDR3 coding DNA: TGTGCCAGCAGCTTGACTAAGAACACCGGGGAGCTGTTTTTT. Protein sequence: CASSLTKNTGELFF.

The rearrangement links TRBV7-9 to TRBJ2-1, with 7 bases identical to TRBD1. After removal of 5 bases from V and 9 bases from J, the junction contained 7 bases not matched to a gene. CDR3 length: 13 residues. The germline V gene encodes CDR1 SEHNR and CDR2 FQNEAQ (reference sequence). The CDR3 DNA reads TGTGCCAGCAGCCCTCGGGACAGTGGTGAGCAGTTCTTC. It translates to CASSPRDSGEQFF.

This chain uses TRBV25-1 with TRBJ1-2; D not certain. Trimming pared 3 bases from V and 5 bases from J, leaving 19 bases between. Per germline, CDR1 MGHDK and CDR2 SYGVNS. The CDR3 is 16 amino acids. The CDR3 DNA follows: TGTGCCAGCAGTGAGTCAAGCGGTAGGACCGGGTATGGCTACACCTTC. Its translation: CASSESSGRTGYGYTF.

The CDR3 reads CASSLVPGGSYNEQFF. CDR3 nucleotides: TGCGCCAGCAGCTTGGTCCCAGGGGGGTCCTACAATGAGCAGTTCTTC. The chain joins TRBV5-1 to TRBJ2-1, with a possible D match to TRBD1 (7 bases). CDR3 length: 16 amino acids. Per germline, CDR1 SGHRS and CDR2 YFSETQ. Trimming removed 0 bases from V and 1 base from J, with 11 bases in between.

The chain has TRBV18 and TRBJ2-5, with D possibly being TRBD1 (6 bases). Judging by the DNA end, TRBJ2-7 fits better; the J call may be wrong. The CDR3 has 14 residues. The germline V gene has CDR1 KGHSH and CDR2 LQKENI. The CDR3 loop reads CASSPSDSSYEQYF. The CDR3, as DNA: TGTGCCAGCTCCCCGTCGGACAGCTCCTACGAGCAGTACTTC.

The rearrangement joins TRBV6-1 to TRBJ2-6; D is perhaps TRBD2 (6 bases). Trimming took 0 bases from V and 0 from J, leaving 12 bases between them. This CDR3 has 18 amino acids. The germline CDR1 and CDR2 sequences are MNHNS and SASEGT. CDR3 loop: CASSEAGGVSSGANVLTF. The CDR3 DNA sequence: TGTGCCAGCAGTGAAGCGGGAGGAGTGAGCTCTGGGGCCAACGTCCTGACTTTC.

The CDR3, as DNA: TGTGCCAGCAGTTTCGCCCCCGGGACAGAGTACCAAGAGACCCAGTACTTC. This sequence encodes CASSFAPGTEYQETQYF. This chain joins TRBV28 and TRBJ2-5, with TRBD1 matching over 7 bases. V lost 3 bases to trimming and J lost 0 bases; unmatched junction nucleotides: 10. Germline CDR1 and CDR2: MDHEN and SYDVKM. The CDR3 runs to 17 residues.

The rearrangement links TRBV6-4 to TRBJ1-4; no clear D gene. The V end was cut by 1 base, the J end by 0 bases, with 15 bases between. This CDR3 spans 18 amino acids. Germline V gene sequence: CDR1 MRHNA, CDR2 SNTAGT. CDR3 residues: CASSDFGTAFPTNEKLFF. DNA of the CDR3: TGTGCCAGCAGTGACTTCGGAACAGCTTTTCCAACTAATGAAAAACTGTTTTTT.

The gene calls are TRBV19 and TRBJ1-3, with 10 nucleotides matching TRBD1. The CDR3 length is 19 residues. Germline CDR1 is LNHDA and CDR2 is SQIVND (reference sequence). Trimming removed 0 bases from V and 0 bases from J; junction bases left unmatched: 8. In DNA form, the CDR3 reads TGTGCCAGTAGTATAGACTGGGACAGGGGCCTCAGCTCTGGAAACACCATATATTTT. It encodes CASSIDWDRGLSSGNTIYF.

The CDR3 spells CAISESEGSPLHF. The CDR3 nucleotides are TGTGCCATCAGTGAGTCGGAGGGTTCACCCCTCCACTTT. This chain joins TRBV10-3 and TRBJ1-6; D gene uncertain. Germline lookup yields CDR1 ENHRY and CDR2 SYGVKD. V was trimmed by 0 bases and J by 9 bases, leaving 6 bases between them. CDR3 length equals 13 residues.

The rearrangement joins TRBV28 to TRBJ1-4; D gene ambiguous. The V gene's germline CDR1 is MDHEN and CDR2 SYDVKM. This CDR3 has 12 residues. The V end lost 9 bases, the J end lost 8 bases, and 13 bases lay between the germline ends. The CDR3 DNA is TGTGCCAGTGAGGGAGCTCCCGAAAAACTGTTTTTT. Its translation is CASEGAPEKLFF.

The chain recombines TRBV6-5 with TRBJ2-5, with 10 bases identical to TRBD1. The assigned J gene may be wrong: the sequence end matches TRBJ2-7 better. The CDR3 has 15 residues. Germline V gene data show CDR1 as MNHEY and CDR2 as SVGAGI. CDR3 nucleotides: TGTGCCAGCAGGTTGGTTCGGGACAGGGGTGTCGAGCAGTACTTC. Translation: CASRLVRDRGVEQYF.

The chain recombines TRBV5-5 with TRBJ2-7, with D perhaps matching TRBD1 (5 bases). V was clipped by 0 bases and J by 2 bases, with 12 bases between them. CDR3 length: 15 residues. Germline V CDR1 and CDR2: SGHKS, YYEKEE (reference sequence). Here the CDR3 reads CASSLGRQFPYEQYF. CDR3 sequence (DNA): TGTGCCAGCAGCTTGGGCCGACAGTTCCCCTACGAGCAGTACTTC. The whole variable domain, filled in from reference TRBV5-5 and TRBJ2-7, reads DAGVTQSPTHLIKTRGQQVTLRCSPISGHKSVSWYQQVLGQGPQFIFQYYEKEERGRGNFPDRFSARQFPNYSSELNVNALLLGDSALYLCASSLGRQFPYEQYFGPGTRLTVT.

This clone has only a few counts. The gene calls are TRBV10-3 and TRBJ2-3; 15 positions agree with TRBD2. Germline V gene data show CDR1 as ENHRY and CDR2 as SYGVKD. V was clipped by 6 bases and J by 6 bases; unmatched bases: 7. The CDR3 runs to 16 residues. DNA for the CDR3: TGTGCCATCAGGGGGACTAGCGGGGGGCCGGGGGATACGCAGTATTTT. Translated: CAIRGTSGGPGDTQYF.

The chain combines TRBV7-9 with TRBJ2-2, with 9 bases lining up with TRBD1. V trimming: 5 bases; J trimming: 7 bases; junction bases outside the gene matches: 14. The CDR3 covers 17 residues. Germline CDR1 SEHNR, CDR2 FQNEAQ (reference sequence). This CDR3 is CASSSTGGAGGVGELFF. DNA of the CDR3: TGTGCCAGCAGCAGTACAGGGGGCGCAGGAGGGGTCGGGGAGCTGTTTTTT.